Listed below are T cell receptor beta chains from one sample, sequenced in a study of blood T cell repertoires in COVID-19. Generated by immunoSEQ multiplex PCR, the TCRdb table keeps only in-frame clones and is missing some. The repertoire holds 270,000 or so clones, with 81% as singletons. The sequencing sample was made of peripheral blood. Receptor source: a woman in her sixties or seventies with active or convalescent COVID-19. Both conserved end residues are part of each CDR3. D genes are given only for firm matches. The size field is filled for only some rows; it gives once, few, many or a size class.

TRBJ2-7,TRBV9,-,TRBD2,TGTGCCAGCAGCCCACGGGGAGGGGTCCACTCCTACGAGCAGTACTTC,CASSPRGGVHSYEQYF
TRBJ1-1,TRBV7-9,-,-,TGTGCCAGCAGCTTAGGCCCAGTTATGAACACTGAAGCTTTCTTT,CASSLGPVMNTEAFF
TRBJ1-5,TRBV7-2,-,-,TGTGCCAGCAGCTTTTCGGGGGGACATCGGCAGCCCCAGCATTTT,CASSFSGGHRQPQHF
TRBJ1-5,TRBV19,few,TRBD1,TGTGCCAGTAGTCTAGGGACAGGGGGCTTCAATCAGCCCCAGCATTTT,CASSLGTGGFNQPQHF
TRBJ1-2,TRBV11-3,few,-,TGTGCCAGCAGCTTAAGCAGGGGCTATGGCTACACCTTC,CASSLSRGYGYTF
TRBJ2-1,TRBV7-7,-,TRBD2,TGTGCTAGCAGCGAATCAGCCGGCGGGGGGGCCTCGAAGGAGCAGTTCTTC,CASSESAGGGASKEQFF
TRBJ2-7,TRBV7-9,-,TRBD2,TGTGCCAGCAGCCCCGGGGGAGGGAGGAGCTCCTACGAGCAGTACTTC,CASSPGGGRSSYEQYF
TRBJ1-3,TRBV4-1,-,-,TGCGCCAGCAGCCGGGCGGGGACTTATGGAAACACCATATATTTT,CASSRAGTYGNTIYF
TRBJ2-7,TRBV7-6,few,TRBD1,TGTGCCAGCAGCTGGGGGCGGGACAGGGCTGCCGAGCAGTACTTC,CASSWGRDRAAEQYF
TRBJ2-2,TRBV3-1/TRBV3-2,-,-,TGTGCCAGCAGCCAAGATCCAGGTCGAAGTCGGGGGGAGCTGTTTTTT,CASSQDPGRSRGELFF
TRBJ2-3,TRBV29-1,-,-,TGCAGCGGCCAGACAGGTCCAGATACGCAGTATTTT,CSGQTGPDTQYF
TRBJ2-6,TRBV9,-,-,TGTGCCAGCAGCGTAACGGCTGGGGCCAACGTCCTGACTTTC,CASSVTAGANVLTF
TRBJ2-7,TRBV9,-,TRBD1,TGTGCCAGCAGCTTTGGGACAGGGAGAGAGCAGTACTTC,CASSFGTGREQYF
TRBJ1-1,TRBV19,-,-,TGTGCCAGTTCTGGGGCGACGAACACTGAAGCTTTCTTT,CASSGATNTEAFF
TRBJ2-6,TRBV7-9,-,TRBD1,TGTGCCAGCACCCAGGACAGGCTCAAAGGCTCTGGGGCCAACGTCCTGACTTTC,CASTQDRLKGSGANVLTF
TRBJ1-1,TRBV18,few,-,TGTGCCAGCTCACCGAGGGAAGGGAACACTGAAGCTTTCTTT,CASSPREGNTEAFF
TRBJ1-1,TRBV5-8,-,-,TGTGCCAGCAGCTTGCTAGGTGATCCGAACACTGAAGCTTTCTTT,CASSLLGDPNTEAFF
TRBJ2-7,TRBV11-2,-,-,TGTGCCAGCAGCTTAGCGTTACAGGGCTACGAGCAGTACTTC,CASSLALQGYEQYF
TRBJ2-5,TRBV5-1,-,TRBD2,TGCGCCAGCAGCCCCTTCCGGACTAGTGCCCAAGAGACCCAGTACTTC,CASSPFRTSAQETQYF
TRBJ2-3,TRBV5-6,-,-,TGTGCCAGCAGCCCCGCGGTCACAGATACGCAGTATTTT,CASSPAVTDTQYF
TRBJ1-1,TRBV6-6,-,-,TGTGCCAGCAGACTCTCAGGGGCCACTGAAGCTTTCTTT,CASRLSGATEAFF
TRBJ1-5,TRBV4-1,-,-,TGCGCCAGCAGCCAAGACGGGTCGAATCAGCCCCAGCATTTT,CASSQDGSNQPQHF
TRBJ1-2,TRBV27,-,-,TGTGCCAGCAGTCCGGTGGGCCCTAACTATGGCTACACCTTC,CASSPVGPNYGYTF
TRBJ1-2,TRBV9,-,TRBD1,TGTGCCAGCAGCCTGGGACAGACACTCTATGGCTACACCTTC,CASSLGQTLYGYTF
TRBJ1-4,TRBV9,-,-,TGTGCCAGCAGCTTGAGCTGGCGGAATAATGAAAAACTGTTTTTT,CASSLSWRNNEKLFF
TRBJ2-5,TRBV7-6,-,-,TGTGCCAGCAGCTTCCAGGGTATGGAGACCCAGTACTTC,CASSFQGMETQYF
TRBJ2-7,TRBV19,-,-,TGTGCCAGTAGTGGGGGGGCCGCCCGGGAGGACGAGCAGTACTTC,CASSGGAAREDEQYF
TRBJ1-2,TRBV4-3,many,-,TGCGCCAGCAGCCAAGATTCATCTATCTATGGGCAGGGGAAGGGCTACACCTTC,CASSQDSSIYGQGKGYTF
TRBJ2-7,TRBV29-1,-,-,TGCAGCGTTGATGAGAGGTCGGGCTCCTACGAGCAGTACTTC,CSVDERSGSYEQYF
TRBJ2-1,TRBV29-1,-,-,TGCAGCGCGGGCTACAAGAATGAGCAGTTCTTC,CSAGYKNEQFF
TRBJ1-1,TRBV11-2,-,TRBD1,TGTGCCAGCAGCTGGACAGGGACTGAAGCTTTCTTT,CASSWTGTEAFF
TRBJ2-1,TRBV24-1,-,TRBD2,TGTGCCACCGGTAGCGGGGGGGGCTGGAATGAGCAGTTCTTC,CATGSGGGWNEQFF
TRBJ1-2,TRBV19,-,TRBD1,TGTGCCAGTAGTAACAGGGGCATGGCGAGGGGCTACACCTTC,CASSNRGMARGYTF
TRBJ1-2,TRBV25-1,-,-,TGTGCCAGCAGCTACAGCTACTATGGCTACACCTTC,CASSYSYYGYTF
TRBJ1-1,TRBV9,few,TRBD1,TGTGCCAGCAGCCCTCGGGACAGACCGGGTTCGAACACTGAAGCTTTCTTT,CASSPRDRPGSNTEAFF
TRBJ1-2,TRBV19,-,-,TGTGCCAGTAGTGCTTACTCTGGCAGGGCTAACTATGGCTACACCTTC,CASSAYSGRANYGYTF
TRBJ1-1,TRBV7-6,-,TRBD1,TGTGCCAGCAGCTTTCACCCTGGGGACAGGGCCGCCGAAGCTTTCTTT,CASSFHPGDRAAEAFF
TRBJ2-5,TRBV12-3/TRBV12-4,-,-,TGTGCCAGCAGTTTAGAGTACTCCAAGACCCAGTACTTC,CASSLEYSKTQYF
TRBJ1-3,TRBV7-3,-,-,TGTGCCAGCAGTAAACAGGGTGGCTCTGGAAACACCATATATTTT,CASSKQGGSGNTIYF
TRBJ2-2,TRBV9,-,-,TGTGCCAGCAGCGACCGGCGACAGTACATTTCGAACACCGGGGAGCTGTTTTTT,CASSDRRQYISNTGELFF
TRBJ1-1,TRBV5-4,-,-,TGTGCCAGCAGCTTGAGGACAGCCCCCGCCATGAACACTGAAGCTTTCTTT,CASSLRTAPAMNTEAFF
TRBJ2-6,TRBV6-2/TRBV6-3,-,TRBD2,TGTGCCAGCAGTTTAGCGGGGTCTGGGGCCAACGTCCTGACTTTC,CASSLAGSGANVLTF
TRBJ2-1,TRBV19,-,TRBD2,TGTGCCAGACACGGACAGCGACTAGCGGGGGGGCCAAATGAGCAGTTCTTC,CARHGQRLAGGPNEQFF
TRBJ2-1,TRBV11-1,once,TRBD1,TGTGCCAGCAGCCTGGACAGGGTGAGTGAGCAGTTCTTC,CASSLDRVSEQFF
TRBJ2-5,TRBV3-1/TRBV3-2,-,-,TGTGCCAGCAGCCAACCCCCCGGGGTCCGGCATCTGGAAGAGACCCAGTACTTC,CASSQPPGVRHLEETQYF
TRBJ2-7,TRBV9,-,-,TGTGCCAGCAGCGTATCGGCGGCAGAACCCTACGAGCAGTACTTC,CASSVSAAEPYEQYF
TRBJ2-3,TRBV3-1/TRBV3-2,many,TRBD2,TGTGCCAGCAGCCCGAAGCGGGGCTCTTACACAGATACGCAGTATTTT,CASSPKRGSYTDTQYF
TRBJ1-1,TRBV5-1,-,-,TGCGCCAGCCGACAGGCGCCGGCCAACACTGAAGCTTTCTTT,CASRQAPANTEAFF
TRBJ2-5,TRBV11-2,-,-,TGTGCCAGCAGCCGCCTACAGGGCGGTCAAGAGACCCAGTACTTC,CASSRLQGGQETQYF
TRBJ1-1,TRBV28,-,-,TGTGCCAGCAGTTTCGGGGTCTTGGAGAACACTGAAGCTTTCTTT,CASSFGVLENTEAFF